The 24 T cell receptor beta chains below were found in one sample sequenced in a study of cytomegalovirus exposure and HLA in healthy donors. Produced via immunoSEQ multiplex PCR; TCRdb's table is partial and in-frame only. The repertoire holds some 180,000 clones, with approximately 78% as singletons. Source material: PBMCs. Every receptor here comes from a woman in her 30s in good health and CMV-seronegative.

The chain joins TRBV7-8 to TRBJ2-5; D is unclear. In germline, CDR1 is SGHVS, CDR2 FQNEAQ. The CDR3 length is 15 residues. V dropped 5 bases and J dropped 5 bases, with 18 bases sitting between them. In DNA form, the CDR3 reads TGTGCCAGCAGCACCTCCGCCGCGGTCGGGGAGACCCAGTACTTC. Its translation: CASSTSAAVGETQYF. The full variable domain, its missing parts supplied by reference TRBV7-8 and TRBJ2-5, is GAGVSQSPRYKVAKRGQDVALRCDPISGHVSLFWYQQALGQGPEFLTYFQNEAQLDKSGLPSDRFFAERPEGSVSTLKIQRTQQEDSAVYLCASSTSAAVGETQYFGPGTRLLVL.

This chain links TRBV5-4 with TRBJ2-1; TRBD2 matches 8 bases. Looked up from germline, CDR1 is SGHNT and CDR2 is YYREEE (reference sequence). The CDR3 runs to 16 residues. Trimming removed 0 bases from V and 2 bases from J; junction bases left unmatched: 4. In DNA, the CDR3 is TGTGCCAGCAGCTTGGCCGGGGGGGGGCCCTACAATGAGCAGTTCTTC. Translation gives CASSLAGGGPYNEQFF.

The rearrangement joins TRBV11-3 to TRBJ2-2, with no clear D. The CDR3 extends over 13 amino acids. Trimming shortened V by 4 bases and J by 6 bases, and 9 bases separated the two germline ends. CDR1 and CDR2 (germline): SGHNT, YENEEA. The DNA for the CDR3 is TGTGCCAGCAGCTCCCGTGAGCCCGGGGAGCTGTTTTTT. Translation: CASSSREPGELFF.

This clone was found once. This sequence joins TRBV7-8 and TRBJ2-1; D might be TRBD1 (6 bases). V lost 3 bases to trimming and J lost 6 bases, with 9 bases between them. The germline V gene encodes CDR1 SGHVS and CDR2 FQNEAQ. The CDR3 extends over 13 amino acids. The CDR3 spells CASSFARGNEQFF. The DNA for the CDR3 is TGTGCCAGCAGCTTCGCCAGGGGCAATGAGCAGTTCTTC.

The chain carries TRBV5-1 and TRBJ2-5; maybe TRBD1 (5 bases). CDR3 length: 14 residues. Deletions cut 1 base from V and 3 bases from J, with 10 bases between. Germline CDR1 and CDR2: SGHRS and YFSETQ. The CDR3 region is CASSLFDSEETQYF. The CDR3 DNA reads TGCGCCAGCAGCTTGTTTGACAGCGAAGAGACCCAGTACTTC. Variable domain in full (rest from reference TRBV5-1 and TRBJ2-5): KAGVTQTPRYLIKTRGQQVTLSCSPISGHRSVSWYQQTPGQGLQFLFEYFSETQRNKGNFPGRFSGRQFSNSRSEMNVSTLELGDSALYLCASSLFDSEETQYFGPGTRLLVL.

The chain is built from TRBV29-1 and TRBJ2-7; TRBD1 matches 9 bases. V lost 3 bases, J lost 1 base, and 7 bases stayed unmatched. The CDR3 spans 15 residues. CDR1 is SQVTM, CDR2 ANQGSEA, per germline. The CDR3 sequence: CSVDGGTGQSYEQYF. The CDR3 DNA follows: TGCAGCGTTGATGGCGGGACAGGGCAATCCTACGAGCAGTACTTC.

The rearrangement joins TRBV7-3 to TRBJ1-2; unclear D gene. Germline loops: CDR1 SGHTA, CDR2 FQGTGA. With 5 bases removed from V and 4 bases from J, the gap between germline ends came to 17 bases. This CDR3 contains 15 residues. CDR3 in DNA: TGTGCCAGCAGCCCTGCGGGGTCAGACCTCTATGGCTACACCTTC. It encodes CASSPAGSDLYGYTF. Complete variable domain (other parts from reference TRBV7-3 and TRBJ1-2): GAGVSQTPSNKVTEKGKYVELRCDPISGHTALYWYRQSLGQGPEFLIYFQGTGAADDSGLPNDRFFAVRPEGSVSTLKIQRTERGDSAVYLCASSPAGSDLYGYTFGSGTRLTVV.

The chain's CDR3 is CAWTDRYNEQFF. CDR3 coding DNA: TGTGCCTGGACGGACAGATACAATGAGCAGTTCTTC. The chain has TRBV30 and TRBJ2-1; the D gene is possibly TRBD1 (6 bases). The CDR3 spans 12 residues. Trimming removed 4 bases at V and 4 bases at J, with 8 bases between. Per germline, CDR1 GTSNPN and CDR2 SVGIG (reference sequence).

The rearrangement links TRBV5-1 to TRBJ2-2, with 10 bases matching TRBD1. Per the germline V gene, CDR1 is SGHRS and CDR2 is YFSETQ. V was pared by 4 bases and J by 4 bases, with 10 bases of the junction left unmatched. There are 17 residues in the CDR3. The CDR3 reads CASSVTGTGDRTGELFF. The CDR3 DNA reads as TGCGCCAGCAGCGTGACCGGGACAGGGGATCGCACCGGGGAGCTGTTTTTT.

This chain links TRBV2 with TRBJ1-2, with D uncertain. V was shortened by 10 bases and J by 8 bases, with 17 bases between the two germline ends. Germline CDR1 and CDR2: SNHLY and FYNNEI. CDR3 length equals 12 residues. The CDR3 nucleotides read TGTGCCAACGGAGGGAGGGTAGAGGGCTACACCTTC. This gives the protein CANGGRVEGYTF.

This chain links TRBV6-5 with TRBJ2-1; possible D gene TRBD1, 6 bases. Germline CDR1 reads MNHEY; CDR2 reads SVGAGI. The CDR3 runs 14 residues. Trimming shortened V by 5 bases and J by 3 bases, and 11 bases separated the two germline ends. CDR3 nucleotide sequence: TGTGCCAGCAGTCTCCGGACAGTCTACAATGAGCAGTTCTTC. This translates into CASSLRTVYNEQFF.

V gene TRBV27 combines with J gene TRBJ2-1; 12 bases map to TRBD2. With V trimmed by 2 bases and J by 3 bases, 5 bases remained unmatched. CDR1 MNHEY and CDR2 SMNVEV come from the germline V gene (reference sequence). The CDR3 contains 17 residues. The CDR3 DNA reads TGTGCCAGCAGTTTAAGGACTAGCGGGGTCGGCTACAATGAGCAGTTCTTC. Amino acids: CASSLRTSGVGYNEQFF.

The V gene is TRBV27, the J gene TRBJ1-5; D gene ambiguous. This CDR3 is 12 amino acids long. Germline lookup yields CDR1 MNHEY and CDR2 SMNVEV (reference sequence). The ends were cut back, 6 bases at V and 1 base at J, with 4 bases in the middle. Here the CDR3 reads CASSRSNQPQHF. CDR3 nucleotides: TGTGCCAGCAGCAGGAGCAATCAGCCCCAGCATTTT.

V and J are TRBV6-1 and TRBJ2-1; D uncertain. The CDR3 consists of 11 residues. The V gene's germline CDR1 is MNHNS and CDR2 SASEGT. The germline V and J ends were trimmed by 4 bases and 8 bases, with 6 bases remaining between them. The CDR3 DNA reads as TGTGCCAGCAGTGCTTATGATGAGCAGTTCTTC. Translating gives CASSAYDEQFF.

V gene TRBV4-1 combines with J gene TRBJ2-1, with 8 bases that match TRBD2. Losses at the gene ends were 4 bases for V and 1 base for J; bases not matched to a gene: 15. The CDR3 is 19 amino acids. Germline V gene data show CDR1 as MGHRA and CDR2 as YSYEKL. CDR3 bases: TGCGCCAGCAGCCCTTCTGGGCGCGGGGGGCCCACTTCCTACAATGAGCAGTTCTTC. Encoded protein: CASSPSGRGGPTSYNEQFF.

This clone was seen only once. This chain links TRBV5-1 with TRBJ2-7; 11 positions agree with TRBD2. Germline V gene lookup returns CDR1 SGHRS and CDR2 YFSETQ. V was pared by 4 bases and J by 7 bases, with 10 bases of the junction left unmatched. The CDR3 has 15 amino acids. The CDR3 region has the DNA TGCGCCAGCAGCGACCGACTAGCGGGACCGAGAGAGCAGTACTTC. Translating gives CASSDRLAGPREQYF.

The chain has TRBV19 and TRBJ1-5, with D perhaps matching TRBD1 (6 bases). V was shortened by 3 bases and J by 2 bases, with 11 bases between the two germline ends. CDR1 is LNHDA and CDR2 is SQIVND in the germline V gene (reference sequence). The CDR3 totals 15 residues. In nucleotides, the CDR3 is TGTGCCAGTAGTATTGACAGGACACGCAATCAGCCCCAGCATTTT. Encoded protein: CASSIDRTRNQPQHF.

The CDR3 nucleotides read TGTGCCACCTACGGACAGGGGGGTCAGCCCCAGCATTTT. Its protein is CATYGQGGQPQHF. V is TRBV6-1 and J is TRBJ1-5; 10 bases match TRBD1. CDR1 and CDR2 from the germline V gene are MNHNS and SASEGT. The CDR3 length is 13 residues. V was pared by 10 bases and J by 6 bases, with 6 bases of the junction left unmatched.

V and J are TRBV15 and TRBJ2-2; possible D gene TRBD2, 5 bases. This CDR3 is 13 amino acids long. Per germline, CDR1 LNHNV and CDR2 YYDKDF (reference sequence). Trimming cost V 4 bases and J 8 bases, with 11 bases left between them. The CDR3 DNA follows: TGTGCCACCAGCATGTCCAGGACTGGGGAGCTGTTTTTT. Translated, it gives CATSMSRTGELFF.

This sequence joins TRBV27 and TRBJ2-7; the match to TRBD1 covers 9 bases. Per the germline V gene, CDR1 is MNHEY and CDR2 is SMNVEV (reference sequence). The CDR3 has 14 amino acids. V was pared by 4 bases and J by 4 bases, with 5 bases of the junction left unmatched. CDR3 protein: CASSWGQGPYEQYF. The CDR3 nucleotides are TGTGCCAGCAGTTGGGGACAGGGTCCGTACGAGCAGTACTTC.

This chain connects TRBV6-5 to TRBJ1-6; 10 bases are shared with TRBD1. The CDR3 sequence is 16 residues long. Germline trimming cut 0 bases from V and 9 bases from J; bases unmatched to any gene: 5. CDR1 MNHEY and CDR2 SVGAGI come from the germline V gene. The CDR3 is CASSYSTGGLTSPLHF. CDR3 in DNA: TGTGCCAGCAGTTACTCGACAGGGGGCTTGACTTCACCCCTCCACTTT.

The chain carries TRBV11-2 and TRBJ2-5, with D possibly matching TRBD1 (6 bases). Germline assignment: CDR1 SGHAT and CDR2 FQNNGV. V lost 5 bases and J lost 4, with 14 bases in between. This CDR3 is 14 amino acids long. CDR3: CASSPARQVETQYF. The CDR3 coding sequence is TGTGCCAGCAGCCCAGCTCGACAGGTAGAGACCCAGTACTTC.

CDR3 loop: CASSFTGETYEQYF. CDR3 bases: TGTGCCAGCAGCTTTACAGGGGAAACCTACGAGCAGTACTTC. This chain uses TRBV7-2 with TRBJ2-7; 7 bases are shared with TRBD1. Germline V gives CDR1 SGHTA, CDR2 FQGNSA. The junction had 4 bases not matched to a gene; V was cut back by 3 bases and J by 2 bases. The CDR3 length is 14 residues. The variable domain in full, with the rest retrieved from reference TRBV7-2 and TRBJ2-7, is GAGVSQSPSNKVTEKGKDVELRCDPISGHTALYWYRQSLGQGLEFLIYFQGNSAPDKSGLPSDRFSAERTGGSVSTLTIQRTQQEDSAVYLCASSFTGETYEQYFGPGTRLTVT.

This clone was detected only once. V gene TRBV6-1 combines with J gene TRBJ2-1; no reliable D call. The CDR3 consists of 13 residues. V was clipped by 8 bases and J by 5 bases, with 13 bases between them. Germline V gene lookup returns CDR1 MNHNS and CDR2 SASEGT. The CDR3 DNA reads TGTGCCAGCTCCCAGAGGAGTCACAATGAGCAGTTCTTC. Its protein is CASSQRSHNEQFF.